This T cell receptor beta chain is drawn from a study of T cells after yellow fever vaccination. On the study more broadly: It was SMART-Seq v4 Ultra Low Input that prepared the fractions with low cell numbers.

Germline CDR1 reads MGHRA; CDR2 reads YSYEKL. The CDR3 is 14 residues long. Trimming pared 1 base from V and 1 base from J, leaving 6 bases between. TCRdb called the 5' RACE reads again in MiXCR, with one record for every CDR3 protein. Of around 330,000 distinct CDR3 sequences listed, around 3.6% are singletons. Study-level results: Weaker, the secondary response had a peak occurring faster, on day 5 versus 15.

Only a few counts were recorded for this clonotype. What it recognizes is unknown. The gene calls are TRBV4-1 and TRBJ2-3; D ambiguous. The TCR originated in a man younger than 35 who received the YFV17D yellow fever vaccine. The sample was PBMCs, taken on the day of the yellow fever booster vaccination. The CDR3 sequence: CASSQGRRTDTQYF. CDR3 coding DNA: TGCGCCAGCAGCCAAGGAAGGCGCACAGATACGCAGTATTTT.